The 30 T cell receptor beta chains reported below all come from one sample, sequenced in a study of T cells after yellow fever vaccination (dated by TCRdb to between 2018 and 2021). Library generation was performed with 5' RACE. Sequencing took place on an Illumina HiSeq 2500. The public sequencing data were trimmed at Q25 with fastp and processed into clonotypes with MiXCR by TCRdb, which kept only in-frame beta chains. Rows with one shared CDR3 protein collapse into an entry with the most common genes and DNA. Present in this sample are about 360,000 distinct CDR3 sequences, about 6.2% of which were seen just once. The ten biggest clones cover 15% of the sample. In light of the paper, this sample's treatment or condition label describes: live attenuated yellow fever vaccine strain. The sample consisted of PBMCs, taken 5 days after the yellow fever booster vaccination. All receptors come from a man aged 25 to 40 who received the YFV17D yellow fever vaccine.

This clonotype was found a few times. The chain employs TRBV7-2 and TRBJ2-1; no firm D call. Germline CDR1 SGHTA, CDR2 FQGNSA. CDR3 length: 13 amino acids. V gave up 4 bases and J gave up 8 bases, with 12 bases separating them. In nucleotides, the CDR3 is TGTGCCAGCAGCTCCCTCTTTGGAGATGAGCAGTTCTTC. Translating gives CASSSLFGDEQFF.

A few counts support this clonotype. The V and J genes are TRBV5-1 and TRBJ2-7; 9 nucleotides match TRBD1. This CDR3 comprises 14 residues. V lost 3 bases and J lost 3; bases outside the gene matches: 4. Germline values: CDR1 SGHRS, CDR2 YFSETQ. Here the CDR3 DNA reads TGCGCCAGCAGCTCCGGACAGGGGCACTACGAGCAGTACTTC. The encoded protein is CASSSGQGHYEQYF.

Ten or more counts support this clonotype. The rearrangement links TRBV24-1 to TRBJ2-3; 12 positions agree with TRBD1. The junction had 4 bases not matched to a gene; V was cut back by 4 bases and J by 3 bases. Germline V gene lookup returns CDR1 KGHDR and CDR2 SFDVKD. The CDR3 extends over 16 amino acids. CDR3 protein: CATSEPGQGATDTQYF. As DNA, the CDR3 is TGTGCCACCAGTGAACCGGGACAGGGGGCAACAGATACGCAGTATTTT.

The chain is built from TRBV20-1 and TRBJ2-6; TRBD1 agrees at 8 bases. CDR3 size: 15 residues. Trimming cost V 6 bases and J 3 bases; bases outside gene matches: 7. CDR1 and CDR2 from the germline V gene are DFQATT and SNEGSKA (reference sequence). CDR3 residues: CSARQGLSGANVLTF. In nucleotides, the CDR3 is TGCAGTGCGAGACAGGGGCTGAGTGGGGCCAACGTCCTGACTTTC.

There are many counts of this clonotype. The V gene is TRBV24-1, the J gene TRBJ2-2, with D perhaps TRBD2 (6 bases). This CDR3 has 13 amino acids. V gave up 5 bases and J gave up 6 bases, with 9 bases separating them. Germline values: CDR1 KGHDR, CDR2 SFDVKD. The CDR3 sequence: CATSGTGAGELFF. CDR3 DNA: TGTGCCACCAGTGGGACGGGGGCCGGGGAGCTGTTTTTT.

This clonotype was counted at least ten times. The rearrangement uses TRBV6-1 and TRBJ1-5; D call uncertain. V lost 1 base and J lost 6, with 10 bases in between. The CDR3 sequence is 14 residues long. In germline, CDR1 is MNHNS, CDR2 SASEGT. The CDR3 region is CASSEVRGFQPQHF. The CDR3, as DNA: TGTGCCAGCAGTGAAGTAAGAGGGTTTCAGCCCCAGCATTTT.

Here the CDR3 DNA reads TGTGCCAGCAGCCCGCAGGGTACCTATGGCTACACCTTC. Translating it yields CASSPQGTYGYTF. The V call is TRBV7-2, the J call TRBJ1-2; possibly TRBD1 for D (5 bases). Trimming removed 5 bases from V and 4 bases from J, with 11 bases in between. CDR1 and CDR2 (germline): SGHTA, FQGNSA. The CDR3 totals 13 residues.

This clonotype was counted ten times or more. J is TRBJ2-2 and V is TRBV12-3 or TRBV12-4, with TRBD1 as a possible D gene (6 bases). Trimming left V 6 bases short and J 0 bases short, with 11 bases between. The CDR3 loop spans 15 amino acids. The CDR3 DNA reads TGTGCCAGCAGCCAGGACAGATCGAACACCGGGGAGCTGTTTTTT. Translation gives CASSQDRSNTGELFF.

To note about this clonotype: Its ends do not fully match the called genes, so a read error is possible. This chain links TRBV30 with TRBJ2-1; TRBD2 agrees at 8 bases. The CDR3 sequence is 13 residues long. Germline CDR1 and CDR2: GTSNPN and SVGIG (reference sequence). In DNA form, the CDR3 reads TGTGCCTGGAGTGATATGAGCGGGAGTTCTCCTCACTTC. This gives the protein CAWSDMSGSSPHF.

There are many counts of this clonotype. V gene TRBV12-3 or TRBV12-4 combines with J gene TRBJ2-2, with a tentative D call TRBD1 (6 bases). This CDR3 contains 13 residues. V lost 7 bases and J lost 6, with 12 bases in between. The CDR3 nucleotides are TGTGCCAGCATCCTACAGGGTTCCGGGGAGCTGTTTTTT. Translating gives CASILQGSGELFF.

This clonotype was seen more than once but under ten times. The rearrangement uses TRBV20-1 and TRBJ1-1; tentatively, D is TRBD1 (6 bases). The CDR3 is made up of 12 amino acids. The germline gives CDR1 DFQATT, CDR2 SNEGSKA (reference sequence). Trimming took 4 bases from V and 10 from J, leaving 16 bases between them. CDR3 sequence (DNA): TGCAGTGCTACCCGTCCAGGGGTTGTAGCTTTCTTT. This translates into CSATRPGVVAFF.

This clonotype has more than one count but fewer than ten. The chain has TRBV10-2 and TRBJ2-5, with D perhaps being TRBD1 or TRBD2 (5 bases each). V shed 8 bases and J shed 5 bases, with 18 bases lying between them. Germline V lookup: CDR1 WSHSY, CDR2 SAAADI. CDR3 length: 14 amino acids. CDR3 sequence reads: CASSWQAEGETQYF. The CDR3 DNA reads as TGCGCCAGCTCTTGGCAGGCAGAGGGGGAGACCCAGTACTTC.

The chain uses TRBV29-1 and TRBJ2-3; TRBD2 aligns across 12 bases. Germline loops: CDR1 SQVTM, CDR2 ANQGSEA. The V segment lost 5 bases and the J segment 2 bases; nucleotides outside the gene matches: 5. This CDR3 is 15 amino acids long. The CDR3 region is CSVPLAGGPTDTQYF. The CDR3 region has the DNA TGCAGCGTTCCCCTAGCGGGAGGGCCCACAGATACGCAGTATTTT.

In this sample, this clonotype turned up many times. The chain uses TRBV7-9 and TRBJ2-7; tentative D call: TRBD2 (6 bases). V shed 3 bases and J shed 8 bases, with 20 bases lying between them. CDR1 is SEHNR, CDR2 FQNEAQ, per germline (reference sequence). The CDR3 totals 15 residues. CDR3 DNA: TGTGCCAGCAGCTTGGGGGGAGGCCCCCCTGAACAGCAGTACTTC. Protein sequence: CASSLGGGPPEQQYF.

The sample holds many counts of this clonotype. This CDR3 reads CASSYRTSGEQFF. In nucleotides, the CDR3 is TGTGCCAGCAGCTACCGGACTAGCGGGGAACAGTTCTTC. The genes are TRBV7-9 and TRBJ2-1; 12 bases are a match to TRBD2. CDR3 length: 13 residues. J gave up 13 bases and V 4 bases, and 5 bases lay outside the gene matches. Germline CDR1 and CDR2: SEHNR and FQNEAQ (reference sequence).

This clonotype was observed at least ten times. V usage is TRBV10-3 and J usage is TRBJ2-5, with 8 bases identical to TRBD1. Germline V gene sequence: CDR1 ENHRY, CDR2 SYGVKD. V dropped 2 bases and J dropped 8; count of bases not matched to a gene: 4. This CDR3 comprises 13 residues. The CDR3 DNA sequence: TGTGCCATCAGTGAGGGACAGGGCCGAACCCAGTACTTC. Protein: CAISEGQGRTQYF.

Only a few counts were recorded for this clonotype. The rearrangement joins TRBV6-1 to TRBJ2-2; 7 positions match TRBD1. This CDR3 has 16 residues. With V trimmed by 6 bases and J by 3 bases, 10 bases remained unmatched. CDR1 and CDR2 (germline): MNHNS, SASEGT. In DNA, the CDR3 is TGTGCCAGCAGCCCGGGACAGTTACTCCACACCGGGGAGCTGTTTTTT. Its translation: CASSPGQLLHTGELFF.

This chain links TRBV4-3 with TRBJ2-3; no clear D. Per the germline V gene, CDR1 is LGHNA and CDR2 is YSLEER. V gave up 4 bases and J gave up 0 bases, with 17 bases separating them. This CDR3 region has 17 residues. CDR3 residues: CASSPRESPESTDTQYF. Here the CDR3 DNA reads TGCGCCAGCAGCCCAAGAGAGTCCCCGGAGAGCACAGATACGCAGTATTTT.

The chain employs TRBV4-3 and TRBJ2-6, with unresolved D. V was pared by 1 base and J by 2 bases, with 6 bases between. This CDR3 is 15 amino acids long. CDR1 is LGHNA, CDR2 YSLEER, per germline. The CDR3 is CASSQGLTGANVLTF. The CDR3 nucleotides read TGCGCCAGCAGCCAAGGTCTGACTGGGGCCAACGTCCTGACTTTC.

This clonotype was counted between two and nine times. J is TRBJ2-4 and V is TRBV6-2 or TRBV6-3; 11 positions match TRBD1. Germline CDR1 MNHEY, CDR2 SVGEGT. This CDR3 region has 16 residues. J lost 7 bases, V lost 2 bases, and 7 bases had no gene match. The CDR3 DNA sequence: TGTGCCAGCAGTTACGGCGGACAGGGGGCGAGGAACATTCAGTACTTC. It yields the protein CASSYGGQGARNIQYF.

In this sample, this clonotype turned up a few times. A read error may produce the germline difference seen at one junction end. The J gene is TRBJ2-1, the V gene TRBV6-2 or TRBV6-3, with D tentatively TRBD1 or TRBD2 (5 bases each). The germline V gene has CDR1 MNHEY and CDR2 SVGEGT. This CDR3 comprises 13 residues. In DNA form, the CDR3 reads TGTGCCAGCAGCCGAGCCGACCGGGACCGCCTCCGCTTT. Encoded protein: CASSRADRDRLRF.

This clonotype was seen ten or more times. The genes are TRBV11-2 and TRBJ2-1; 10 bases fit TRBD2. Germline CDR1 SGHAT, CDR2 FQNNGV. The CDR3 spans 14 residues. With V trimmed by 6 bases and J by 8 bases, 7 bases remained unmatched. The CDR3 loop is CASSQAGGPYEQFF. CDR3 bases: TGTGCCAGCAGTCAAGCGGGAGGGCCCTATGAGCAGTTCTTC.

This clonotype was seen many times. V and J are TRBV10-3 and TRBJ2-2; D is perhaps TRBD1 (5 bases). Trimming left V 8 bases short and J 0 bases short, with 10 bases between. This CDR3 region has 14 residues. CDR1 is ENHRY, CDR2 SYGVKD, per germline. The CDR3 spells CAIGQGANTGELFF. In DNA form, the CDR3 reads TGTGCCATCGGTCAAGGGGCGAACACCGGGGAGCTGTTTTTT.

In this sample, this clonotype turned up many times. This sequence joins TRBV19 and TRBJ2-3, with TRBD1 identical over 7 bases. CDR1 and CDR2 from the germline V gene are LNHDA and SQIVND (reference sequence). V shed 0 bases and J 2 bases; nucleotides not matched to a gene: 8. The CDR3 has 17 amino acids. This chain's CDR3 is CASSIDGRDRYTDTQYF. The CDR3 bases are TGTGCCAGTAGTATAGACGGCCGGGACAGATACACAGATACGCAGTATTTT.

This clonotype was observed many times. The chain carries TRBV20-1 and TRBJ2-7; D gene unclear. CDR1 is DFQATT and CDR2 is SNEGSKA in the germline V gene (reference sequence). Trimming took 3 bases from V and 3 from J, leaving 12 bases between them. This CDR3 has 13 residues. The CDR3 is CSASSRSSYEQYF. The CDR3 DNA follows: TGCAGTGCTAGTAGCCGGTCGAGCTACGAGCAGTACTTC.

This clonotype has a count of ten or more. CDR3 DNA sequence: TGTGCCAGCACTTCCGGGACCGGTGAAGCTTTCTTT. Protein sequence: CASTSGTGEAFF. This chain uses TRBV6-2 or TRBV6-3 with TRBJ1-1; the D gene is possibly TRBD1 (5 bases). This CDR3 contains 12 residues. Looked up from germline, CDR1 is MNHEY and CDR2 is SVGEGT. Trimming left V 7 bases short and J 7 bases short, with 13 bases between.

In its sample, this clonotype was seen many times. This chain connects TRBV6-6 to TRBJ2-1; no reliable D call. The germline V and J ends were trimmed by 4 bases and 9 bases, with 4 bases remaining between them. This CDR3 spans 10 amino acids. CDR1 and CDR2 from the germline V gene are MNHNY and SVGAGI (reference sequence). The CDR3 bases are TGTGCCAGCAGTTCCGGTGAGCAGTTCTTC. Its translation is CASSSGEQFF.

This chain connects TRBV15 to TRBJ2-7, with D perhaps matching TRBD2 (6 bases). The CDR3 spans 15 residues. Trimming left V 5 bases short and J 7 bases short, with 21 bases between. CDR1 and CDR2 from the germline V gene are LNHNV and YYDKDF (reference sequence). The CDR3 is CATSSRDSWFKEQYF. The CDR3 DNA reads as TGTGCCACCAGCTCTAGGGACTCTTGGTTTAAGGAGCAGTACTTC.

The chain carries TRBV7-2 and TRBJ2-7; D gene ambiguous. Deletions cut 5 bases from V and 4 bases from J, with 6 bases between. Germline V gene lookup returns CDR1 SGHTA and CDR2 FQGNSA. The CDR3 totals 11 residues. CDR3 nucleotide sequence: TGTGCCAGCAGCGACCCGTACGAGCAGTACTTC. Translating it yields CASSDPYEQYF.

The sample holds a few counts of this clonotype. The V call is TRBV20-1, the J call TRBJ2-2; unclear D gene. The CDR3 totals 15 residues. In germline, CDR1 is DFQATT, CDR2 SNEGSKA (reference sequence). The V end lost 6 bases, the J end lost 8 bases, and 22 bases lay between the germline ends. Written as DNA, the CDR3 is TGCAGTGCGAGGCTGGGCAGTCCTTTTTATGGGGAGCTGTTTTTT. Translation: CSARLGSPFYGELFF.